A single TCR beta chain is shown here with its context. Its specificity is unknown. These data are taken from a study of siplizumab effects on memory and regulatory T cells. Study-wide results and limits: The alloresponse seemed to draw substantially on naive T cells, which appeared more diverse than memory cells.

Germline CDR1 is SGHTA and CDR2 is FQGNSA. The CDR3 is made up of 16 amino acids. Trimming removed 1 base at V and 0 bases at J, with 11 bases between. The table came from immunoSEQ multiplex PCR; TCRdb's copy has only in-frame clones and leaves some out. Here the sample spans about 100,000 clones, around 90% being singletons. The sample comprised Tregs sorted from blood. The origin of this receptor is a human donor in good health. The chain links TRBV7-2 to TRBJ2-3; possibly TRBD1 for D (6 bases). The CDR3 DNA reads TGTGCCAGCAGCTTAGTAGCGACAGGTAGCACAGATACGCAGTATTTT. It translates to CASSLVATGSTDTQYF. The variable domain in full, with the rest retrieved from reference TRBV7-2 and TRBJ2-3, is GAGVSQSPSNKVTEKGKDVELRCDPISGHTALYWYRQSLGQGLEFLIYFQGNSAPDKSGLPSDRFSAERTGGSVSTLTIQRTQQEDSAVYLCASSLVATGSTDTQYFGPGTRLTVL.